Shown below are 30 T cell receptor beta chains from a single sample sequenced in a study of blood T cell repertoires in COVID-19. The table came from immunoSEQ multiplex PCR; TCRdb's copy has only in-frame clones and leaves some out. This sample has approximately 96,000 clones; approximately 90% occur once, and the top ten carry about 4%. Sequencing was done on a sample of peripheral blood. The source is a human donor with COVID-19, enrolled during active disease. The donor label of this sample is uncertain.

The chain employs TRBV4-1 and TRBJ1-1; no firm D call. V was cut by 2 bases and J by 6 bases, with 22 bases left in between. CDR1 is MGHRA, CDR2 YSYEKL, per germline. The CDR3 has 17 residues. The CDR3 DNA reads as TGCGCCAGCAGCCAAAAACCCCCCCGGACGGCCGGGGCTGAAGCTTTCTTT. Translation gives CASSQKPPRTAGAEAFF.

The CDR3: CASSHLRGDTEAFF. In DNA, the CDR3 is TGTGCCAGCAGCCACCTCAGGGGAGACACTGAAGCTTTCTTT. The chain links TRBV11-3 to TRBJ1-1, with D possibly TRBD1 on 6 matching bases. Trimming removed 5 bases from V and 3 bases from J, with 13 bases in between. This CDR3 is built from 14 residues. CDR1 is SGHNT, CDR2 YENEEA, per germline.

This clone has more than one count but fewer than ten. The gene calls are TRBV24-1 and TRBJ1-4; D possibly corresponds to TRBD1 (5 bases). This CDR3 is 15 amino acids long. Trimming removed 12 bases from V and 0 bases from J, with 16 bases in between. The germline V gene has CDR1 KGHDR and CDR2 SFDVKD. The CDR3 bases are TGTGCCCCGGGGGAGACAAAGGCAACTAATGAAAAACTGTTTTTT. It translates to CAPGETKATNEKLFF.

The rearrangement joins TRBV20-1 to TRBJ1-1; D remains ambiguous. The V end lost 7 bases, the J end lost 2 bases, and 8 bases lay between the germline ends. The CDR3 length is 11 residues. Germline CDR1 is DFQATT and CDR2 is SNEGSKA (reference sequence). Here the CDR3 DNA reads TGCAGTGGGGAGAGAAACACTGAAGCTTTCTTT. Protein: CSGERNTEAFF.

The chain employs TRBV28 and TRBJ1-2, with 7 bases aligning to TRBD1. Germline V CDR1 and CDR2: MDHEN, SYDVKM. The CDR3 totals 14 residues. V lost 6 bases, J lost 4 bases, and 8 bases stayed unmatched. The CDR3 loop is CASRQPRDSYGYTF. CDR3 coding DNA: TGTGCCAGCAGACAACCCCGGGACAGCTATGGCTACACCTTC.

The rearrangement joins TRBV10-1 to TRBJ2-7, with 9 bases matching TRBD1. Trimming cost V 0 bases and J 5 bases; bases outside gene matches: 5. Germline V gene data show CDR1 as WNHNN and CDR2 as SYGVQD (reference sequence). The CDR3 covers 15 residues. This CDR3 is CASSESGDRAHEQYF. For the CDR3, the DNA is TGCGCCAGCAGTGAGTCCGGGGACAGGGCCCACGAGCAGTACTTC.

J is TRBJ1-1 and V is TRBV29-1, with D maybe TRBD1 (6 bases). Germline CDR1 and CDR2: SQVTM and ANQGSEA. Trimming took off 4 bases at V and 3 bases at J, with 6 bases between the two ends. This CDR3 has 11 amino acids. The CDR3 here is CSVAGDTEAFF. The CDR3 region has the DNA TGCAGCGTTGCAGGGGACACTGAAGCTTTCTTT.

This rearrangement joins TRBV28 to TRBJ2-4; TRBD1 aligns across 10 bases. This CDR3 region has 17 residues. Germline lookup yields CDR1 MDHEN and CDR2 SYDVKM. V lost 1 base and J lost 3; bases outside the gene matches: 6. As DNA, the CDR3 is TGTGCCAGCAGTTTATTCTGGGACAGGGGAGTCAAAAACATTCAGTACTTC. This encodes CASSLFWDRGVKNIQYF.

This clone was recorded only once. The CDR3 loop reads CASSMVALAGDTQYF. CDR3 DNA sequence: TGTGCCAGTAGTATGGTAGCGCTAGCGGGAGATACGCAGTATTTT. The chain joins TRBV19 to TRBJ2-3; 8 positions agree with TRBD2. This CDR3 has 15 residues. The germline V gene has CDR1 LNHDA and CDR2 SQIVND (reference sequence). V lost 3 bases to trimming and J lost 5 bases; unmatched junction nucleotides: 7. The full variable domain, its missing parts supplied by reference TRBV19 and TRBJ2-3, is DGGITQSPKYLFRKEGQNVTLSCEQNLNHDAMYWYRQDPGQGLRLIYYSQIVNDFQKGDIAEGYSVSREKKESFPLTVTSAQKNPTAFYLCASSMVALAGDTQYFGPGTRLTVL.

The chain combines TRBV18 with TRBJ1-5; D may be TRBD1 (5 bases). The CDR3 is made up of 14 amino acids. The germline V gene encodes CDR1 KGHSH and CDR2 LQKENI. V was pared by 4 bases and J by 2 bases, with 9 bases between. The CDR3 DNA reads TGTGCCAGCTCACTGGGGGGAGGCAATCAGCCCCAGCATTTT. Protein: CASSLGGGNQPQHF. Filled out from reference TRBV18 and TRBJ1-5, the complete variable domain reads NAGVMQNPRHLVRRRGQEARLRCSPMKGHSHVYWYRQLPEEGLKFMVYLQKENIIDESGMPKERFSAEFPKEGPSILRIQQVVRGDSAAYFCASSLGGGNQPQHFGDGTRLSIL.

This chain links TRBV7-7 with TRBJ2-3; 8 bases agree with TRBD2. V shed 1 base and J 2 bases; nucleotides not matched to a gene: 2. CDR3 length: 15 residues. The germline V gene encodes CDR1 SSHAT and CDR2 FNYEAQ (reference sequence). The CDR3 nucleotides are TGTGCCAGCAGCTTAGGCGGGGGGCCCACAGATACGCAGTATTTT. This encodes CASSLGGGPTDTQYF.

The rearrangement joins TRBV6-5 to TRBJ1-2, with D uncertain. V was clipped by 0 bases and J by 6 bases, with 14 bases between them. Germline-derived CDR1 and CDR2 are MNHEY and SVGAGI. The CDR3 is 15 amino acids. This CDR3 reads CASSYSDWAGDGYTF. The CDR3 bases are TGTGCCAGCAGTTACTCTGACTGGGCCGGGGATGGCTACACCTTC.

The rearrangement uses TRBV5-1 and TRBJ2-7; D unresolved. Per germline, CDR1 SGHRS and CDR2 YFSETQ. V lost 4 bases to trimming and J lost 6 bases, with 8 bases between them. This CDR3 contains 11 residues. The CDR3 nucleotides read TGCGCCAGCAGCGCGGATATCGAGCAGTACTTC. This translates into CASSADIEQYF.

The chain has TRBV9 and TRBJ1-2, with 9 bases fitting TRBD1. This CDR3 region has 16 residues. The V gene's germline CDR1 is SGDLS and CDR2 YYNGEE. With 2 bases clipped from V and 9 bases from J, the junction kept 14 bases outside the gene matches. The CDR3 loop reads CASSVGAGTGPISYTF. CDR3 DNA: TGTGCCAGCAGCGTGGGGGCCGGGACAGGGCCTATAAGCTACACCTTC.

This chain uses TRBV5-4 with TRBJ2-5, with D possibly being TRBD2 (7 bases). The CDR3 is 13 amino acids. Germline V gene sequence: CDR1 SGHNT, CDR2 YYREEE (reference sequence). V was cut by 5 bases and J by 5 bases, with 13 bases left in between. CDR3 DNA: TGTGCCAGCAGAACGGGGGGCTCGGAGACCCAGTACTTC. Its translation: CASRTGGSETQYF.

The count of this clone is one. The V and J genes are TRBV3-1 (or the pseudogene TRBV3-2) and TRBJ2-1; 11 bases agree with TRBD2. Germline loops: CDR1 LGHDT, CDR2 YNNKEL (reference sequence). The CDR3 is 16 residues long. V shed 6 bases, J shed 0 bases, and the junction held 4 bases outside the gene matches. CDR3 sequence: CASRQGLADSYNEQFF. CDR3 nucleotide sequence: TGTGCCAGCAGACAGGGACTAGCGGACTCCTACAATGAGCAGTTCTTC.

The rearrangement joins TRBV5-1 to TRBJ2-3, with 8 bases matching TRBD2. Germline V lookup: CDR1 SGHRS, CDR2 YFSETQ. CDR3 size: 15 residues. The junction had 5 bases not matched to a gene; V was cut back by 4 bases and J by 1 base. The CDR3 is CASSQAGVGTDTQYF. DNA for the CDR3: TGCGCCAGCAGCCAAGCGGGGGTCGGCACAGATACGCAGTATTTT.

The chain combines TRBV19 with TRBJ2-6, with TRBD1 matching 7 bases. Germline V gives CDR1 LNHDA, CDR2 SQIVND (reference sequence). The CDR3 is made up of 20 amino acids. Losses at the gene ends were 10 bases for V and 0 bases for J; bases not matched to a gene: 21. In DNA, the CDR3 is TGTGCCACCCCAGACAGGGCAGGGGGTTTACAGGGCTCTGGGGCCAACGTCCTGACTTTC. Protein product: CATPDRAGGLQGSGANVLTF.

The chain uses TRBV29-1 and TRBJ1-4, with D perhaps matching TRBD1 (6 bases). The V gene's germline CDR1 is SQVTM and CDR2 ANQGSEA. The CDR3 consists of 13 residues. V was shortened by 4 bases and J by 3 bases, with 9 bases between the two germline ends. The CDR3 loop is CSVGGHANEKLFF. CDR3 DNA sequence: TGCAGCGTTGGGGGACACGCTAATGAAAAACTGTTTTTT.

In DNA, the CDR3 is TGTGCCAGCAGTAAGGACAGGGCCTCCTACGAGCAGTACTTC. It specifies CASSKDRASYEQYF. The J gene is TRBJ2-7, the V gene TRBV6-5, with 8 bases that match TRBD1. Germline CDR1 is MNHEY and CDR2 is SVGAGI. The ends lost 5 bases at V and 0 bases at J; junction bases unmatched: 3. The CDR3 consists of 14 residues.

In DNA, the CDR3 is TGTGCCAGCAGCCCATATTTACAGTCTATGAACACTGAAGCTTTCTTT. Translated, it gives CASSPYLQSMNTEAFF. The chain couples TRBV3-1 (or the pseudogene TRBV3-2) to TRBJ1-1; D unclear. The CDR3 totals 16 residues. The germline V gene encodes CDR1 LGHDT and CDR2 YNNKEL (reference sequence). V was pared by 4 bases and J by 0 bases, with 15 bases between.

The rearrangement links TRBV19 to TRBJ1-5; TRBD1 is a possible D gene (5 bases). CDR1 and CDR2 (germline): LNHDA, SQIVND (reference sequence). V lost 3 bases, J lost 6 bases, and 12 bases lay in between. The CDR3 runs 14 residues. CDR3 nucleotide sequence: TGTGCCAGTAGTATCCAGGGCGGGGGTCAGCCCCAGCATTTT. It translates to CASSIQGGGQPQHF.

The rearrangement joins TRBV28 to TRBJ1-2, with D perhaps matching TRBD1 (6 bases). This CDR3 spans 15 amino acids. Per germline, CDR1 MDHEN and CDR2 SYDVKM. The V end was cut by 7 bases, the J end by 1 base, with 16 bases between. The chain's CDR3 is CASMRGGDFNYGYTF. For the CDR3, the DNA is TGTGCCAGCATGCGGGGGGGCGACTTTAACTATGGCTACACCTTC.

The chain couples TRBV10-1 to TRBJ1-4; D gene uncertain. The germline gives CDR1 WNHNN, CDR2 SYGVQD (reference sequence). The CDR3 covers 13 residues. Trimming took off 6 bases at V and 5 bases at J, with 10 bases between the two ends. The CDR3 protein is CASSQQQNEKLFF. CDR3 in DNA: TGCGCCAGCAGCCAACAGCAAAATGAAAAACTGTTTTTT.

The CDR3 region is CASSLRDITEAFF. CDR3 nucleotide sequence: TGCGCCAGCAGCCTCAGGGACATCACTGAAGCTTTCTTT. The chain joins TRBV4-1 to TRBJ1-1; a possible D gene is TRBD1 (6 bases). The CDR3 spans 13 residues. Trimming stripped 4 bases from V and 4 bases from J, with 10 bases between. Germline V CDR1 and CDR2: MGHRA, YSYEKL.

The chain recombines TRBV28 with TRBJ2-1, with 7 nucleotides matching TRBD2. Germline CDR1 and CDR2: MDHEN and SYDVKM. V lost 3 bases and J lost 3; bases outside the gene matches: 5. The CDR3 runs to 15 residues. The CDR3 bases are TGTGCCAGCAGTTTCGGGGGGTCCGGCTACAATGAGCAGTTCTTC. The encoded protein is CASSFGGSGYNEQFF.

The chain is built from TRBV5-6 and TRBJ2-4, with D possibly TRBD1 on 6 matching bases. V shed 1 base and J shed 3 bases, with 14 bases lying between them. The CDR3 extends over 16 amino acids. CDR1 is SGHDT, CDR2 YYEEEE, per germline. Written as DNA, the CDR3 is TGTGCCAGCAGCTTGTACAGGGACACCTTCAAAAACATTCAGTACTTC. Translation: CASSLYRDTFKNIQYF.

The chain has TRBV5-1 and TRBJ1-4; 7 bases are shared with TRBD1. The CDR3 has 15 residues. V shed 2 bases, J shed 7 bases, and the junction held 8 bases outside the gene matches. Germline assignment: CDR1 SGHRS and CDR2 YFSETQ. For the CDR3, the DNA is TGCGCCAGCAGCTTAACAGGGGTATTTGGTGAAAAACTGTTTTTT. Its translation: CASSLTGVFGEKLFF.

This clone was counted a single time. The chain is built from TRBV3-1 (or the pseudogene TRBV3-2) and TRBJ2-7; D is perhaps TRBD2 (6 bases). Germline V gives CDR1 LGHDT, CDR2 YNNKEL (reference sequence). The CDR3 covers 17 residues. The V and J ends lost 0 bases and 3 bases respectively, with 18 bases between them. As DNA, the CDR3 is TGTGCCAGCAGCCAAGATGACTCCAGGACTATCCTCTACGAGCAGTACTTC. This codes for CASSQDDSRTILYEQYF.

CDR3 sequence (DNA): TGTGCCAGCAGCCCCCCCGGGACAGATAAAGCTTTCTTT. This translates into CASSPPGTDKAFF. V and J are TRBV11-3 and TRBJ1-1; 7 bases line up with TRBD1. CDR1 SGHNT and CDR2 YENEEA come from the germline V gene. The ends lost 5 bases at V and 9 bases at J; junction bases unmatched: 9. The CDR3 is made up of 13 amino acids.